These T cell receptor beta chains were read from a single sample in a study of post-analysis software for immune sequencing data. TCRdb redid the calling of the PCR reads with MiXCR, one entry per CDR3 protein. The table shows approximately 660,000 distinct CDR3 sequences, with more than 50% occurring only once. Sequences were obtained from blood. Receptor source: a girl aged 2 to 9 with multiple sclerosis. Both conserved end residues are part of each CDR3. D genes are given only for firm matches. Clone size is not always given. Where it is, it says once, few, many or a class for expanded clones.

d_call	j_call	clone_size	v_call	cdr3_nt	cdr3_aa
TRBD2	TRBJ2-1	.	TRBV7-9	TGTGCCAGCACCTTCGGTAGCGGGAGTATAGATGAGCAGTTCTTC	CASTFGSGSIDEQFF
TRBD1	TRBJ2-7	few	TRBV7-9	TGTGCCAGCACCCGAGACAGGGGTTACGAGCAGTACTTC	CASTRDRGYEQYF
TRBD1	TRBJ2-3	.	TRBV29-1	TGCAGCATAGGACAGGGGGCCACAGATACGCAGTATTTT	CSIGQGATDTQYF
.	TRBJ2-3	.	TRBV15	TGTGCCACCAGCTCGGACAGTACGAGCACAGATACGCAGTATTTT	CATSSDSTSTDTQYF
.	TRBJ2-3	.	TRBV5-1	TGCGCCAGATTTTCGGGGGGCACAGATACGCAGTATTTT	CARFSGGTDTQYF
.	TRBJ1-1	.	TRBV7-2	TGTGCCAGCAGCTTAGTCGTGTACGCTGAAGCTTTCTTT	CASSLVVYAEAFF
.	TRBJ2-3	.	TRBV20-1	TGCAGTGCTGTCGCTCGGGGGAGCACAGATACGCAGTATTTT	CSAVARGSTDTQYF
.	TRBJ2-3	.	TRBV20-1	TGCAGTGCTACCCCCCTGACAGGCACGGGGAGTGGTACGCAGTATTTT	CSATPLTGTGSGTQYF
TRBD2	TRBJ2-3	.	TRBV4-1	TGCGCCAGCAGCCCTGGACTAGCGGGAGTTCAAGATACGCAGTATTTT	CASSPGLAGVQDTQYF
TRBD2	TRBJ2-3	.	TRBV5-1	TGCGCCAGCAGCGAAGCGGGGAGTTGGACAGATACGCAGTATTTT	CASSEAGSWTDTQYF
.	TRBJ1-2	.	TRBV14	TGTGCCAGCAGCCAAAGTAGGGGACCTTATGGCTACACCTTC	CASSQSRGPYGYTF
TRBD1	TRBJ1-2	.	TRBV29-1	TGCAGCGTTGGGGAGGACAGGGGAGGAGGCTACACCTTC	CSVGEDRGGGYTF
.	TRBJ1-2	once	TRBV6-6	TGTGCCAGCAGTTCCTGGGGGGGGTTTGGCTACACCTTC	CASSSWGGFGYTF
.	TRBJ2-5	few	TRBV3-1	TGTGCCAGCAGCCAAATGGTGGGAGAGACCCAGTACTTC	CASSQMVGETQYF
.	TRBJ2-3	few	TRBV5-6	TGTGCCAGCAGCTTGGACACCAGGGTTGCAGATACGCAGTATTTT	CASSLDTRVADTQYF
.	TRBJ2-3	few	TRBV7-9	TGTGCCAGCAGCTGGACAGATACGCAGTATTTT	CASSWTDTQYF
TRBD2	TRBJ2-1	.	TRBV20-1	TGCAGTGTCGTTGCCGGGACTAGCCGATACAATGAGCAGTTCTTC	CSVVAGTSRYNEQFF
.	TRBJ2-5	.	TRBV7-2	TGTGCCAGCAGCTTAGCGGCGGGCCAAGAGACCCAGTACTTC	CASSLAAGQETQYF
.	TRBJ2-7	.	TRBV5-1	TGCGCCAGCAGCTTCTTGAGAGGGGGAGGCGACGAGCAGTACTTC	CASSFLRGGGDEQYF
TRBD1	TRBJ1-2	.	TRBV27	TGTGCCAGCAGTTCTTTAGACAGGGATGGTTACACCTTC	CASSSLDRDGYTF